The 20 T cell receptor beta chains below were found in one sample sequenced in a study of T-cell memory formation after mild COVID-19. TCRdb ran MiXCR on the 5' RACE reads and lists one entry per CDR3 protein. The table includes around 390,000 distinct CDR3 sequences, around a sixth detected once. Specimen: PBMCs or a T cell subset sorted from them (not recorded which). These receptors were collected from a young man who had mild COVID-19 (a few samples of this study predate the infection). Cell type and time point are not known.

This clonotype occurred a few times. The chain has TRBV5-1 and TRBJ2-1; 9 bases line up with TRBD1. The CDR3 covers 15 residues. Germline V lookup: CDR1 SGHRS, CDR2 YFSETQ. The junction had 5 bases not matched to a gene; V was cut back by 0 bases and J by 7 bases. The CDR3 nucleotides read TGCGCCAGCAGCTTGGAGGGACAGGGATCGAATGAGCAGTTCTTC. It translates to CASSLEGQGSNEQFF.

Only a few counts were recorded for this clonotype. V usage is TRBV6-5 and J usage is TRBJ2-6; TRBD2 agrees at 13 bases. V trimming: 0 bases; J trimming: 3 bases; junction bases outside the gene matches: 14. The CDR3 totals 22 residues. Germline CDR1 MNHEY, CDR2 SVGAGI. The CDR3, as DNA: TGTGCCAGCAGTTACTCGAACAGGCGGACTAGCGGGGGAAAGTATGGGGCCAACGTCCTGACTTTC. This encodes CASSYSNRRTSGGKYGANVLTF.

This chain connects TRBV12-3 or TRBV12-4 to TRBJ2-1, with 8 bases aligning to TRBD2. This CDR3 is 18 amino acids long. V lost 2 bases and J lost 0; bases outside the gene matches: 9. The CDR3 bases are TGTGCCAGCAGTTTAATGTCGCGGGGGGTTTCCTCCTACAATGAGCAGTTCTTC. Protein sequence: CASSLMSRGVSSYNEQFF.

There are a few counts of this clonotype. The J gene is TRBJ1-2, the V gene TRBV5-6; 8 nucleotides line up with TRBD1. Germline CDR1 is SGHDT and CDR2 is YYEEEE. The CDR3 is 15 residues long. The V gene end was trimmed by 4 bases and the J gene end by 3 bases; junction bases not matched to a gene: 8. CDR3 nucleotides: TGTGCCAGCAGCGGGGGTCCGACAGGGGACTATGGCTACACCTTC. Translating gives CASSGGPTGDYGYTF.

The rearrangement links TRBV29-1 to TRBJ2-3; 9 nucleotides match TRBD1. This CDR3 has 15 amino acids. J gave up 4 bases and V 2 bases, and 7 bases lay outside the gene matches. Germline V gene lookup returns CDR1 SQVTM and CDR2 ANQGSEA. CDR3 DNA sequence: TGCAGCGTTGAAACTACAGGGGGCGAAGCAGATACGCAGTATTTT. This codes for CSVETTGGEADTQYF.

This clonotype occurred a few times. This rearrangement joins TRBV12-3 or TRBV12-4 to TRBJ1-2; no firm D call. V was shortened by 0 bases and J by 7 bases, with 6 bases between the two germline ends. There are 12 residues in the CDR3. Here the CDR3 DNA reads TGTGCCAGCAGTTTAGCGCTTCGTGGCTACACCTTC. Protein: CASSLALRGYTF.

The chain uses TRBV29-1 and TRBJ1-1; no reliable D call. Trimming pared 4 bases from V and 4 bases from J, leaving 16 bases between. The CDR3 extends over 14 amino acids. CDR1 and CDR2 from the germline V gene are SQVTM and ANQGSEA. The CDR3, as DNA: TGCAGCGTTGTTCCGCTGTCGGGTCCCACTGAAGCTTTCTTT. This translates into CSVVPLSGPTEAFF.

This sequence joins TRBV2 and TRBJ2-3; TRBD2 aligns across 9 bases. Germline values: CDR1 SNHLY, CDR2 FYNNEI. The CDR3 consists of 16 residues. V was pared by 4 bases and J by 2 bases, with 7 bases of the junction left unmatched. CDR3 DNA: TGTGCCAGCAGTGCTAGCGGGGTCTTTCCCACAGATACGCAGTATTTT. It specifies CASSASGVFPTDTQYF.

This sequence joins TRBV6-2 or TRBV6-3 and TRBJ2-3; tentatively, D is TRBD2 (6 bases). CDR1 is MNHEY, CDR2 SVGEGT, per germline. V lost 6 bases and J lost 5, with 15 bases in between. This CDR3 region has 14 residues. The CDR3 spells CASSLRGFEDTQYF. CDR3 nucleotides: TGTGCCAGCAGCCTCCGGGGGTTCGAAGATACGCAGTATTTT.

The rearrangement joins TRBV11-2 to TRBJ2-2; D perhaps matches TRBD2 (7 bases). The germline V and J ends were trimmed by 5 bases and 7 bases, with 17 bases remaining between them. The CDR3 runs to 15 residues. Germline loops: CDR1 SGHAT, CDR2 FQNNGV. The CDR3 loop reads CASSPGRGQGGELFF. In nucleotides, the CDR3 is TGTGCCAGCAGCCCCGGGCGGGGGCAGGGCGGGGAGCTGTTTTTT.

The J gene is TRBJ2-3, the V gene TRBV28, with TRBD1 matching 9 bases. CDR3 length: 14 amino acids. V lost 1 base, J lost 13 bases, and 9 bases stayed unmatched. CDR1 is MDHEN, CDR2 SYDVKM, per germline. CDR3 in DNA: TGTGCCAGCAGTTTATCAGGGACAGGGCCCGACGAGTATTTT. Residues: CASSLSGTGPDEYF.

This clonotype appeared a few times. The CDR3 coding sequence is TGCGCCAGCAGCCAAGAGGCAGGGGACGCAGATACGCAGTATTTT. Translation: CASSQEAGDADTQYF. The chain has TRBV4-1 and TRBJ2-3; the D gene is possibly TRBD1 (6 bases). The CDR3 extends over 15 amino acids. V was pared by 0 bases and J by 4 bases, with 11 bases between. From germline, CDR1 is MGHRA and CDR2 YSYEKL.

This clonotype was seen a single time. The gene calls are TRBV20-1 and TRBJ1-1, with unresolved D. Deletions cut 4 bases from V and 9 bases from J, with 9 bases between. The CDR3 contains 10 residues. CDR1 and CDR2 from the germline V gene are DFQATT and SNEGSKA (reference sequence). The CDR3 protein is CSAIRGQAFF. The CDR3 DNA reads TGCAGTGCTATCCGCGGCCAAGCTTTCTTT.

V and J are TRBV7-2 and TRBJ2-7; the match to TRBD2 covers 10 bases. CDR3 length equals 14 residues. Germline loops: CDR1 SGHTA, CDR2 FQGNSA. Losses at the gene ends were 2 bases for V and 3 bases for J; bases not matched to a gene: 1. The CDR3 protein is CASSLTSGNYEQYV. DNA for the CDR3: TGTGCCAGCAGCTTAACTAGCGGGAACTACGAGCAGTACGTC.

The chain has TRBV18 and TRBJ2-1; the D gene could be TRBD1 or TRBD2 (5 bases each). Trimming stripped 4 bases from V and 7 bases from J, with 11 bases between. Germline CDR1 KGHSH, CDR2 LQKENI. The CDR3 contains 13 residues. The CDR3 DNA is TGTGCCAGCTCACTCGGGGCACTGAATGAGCAGTTCTTC. Amino acids: CASSLGALNEQFF.

This clonotype was detected only a few times. The V gene is TRBV30, the J gene TRBJ1-2, with D perhaps TRBD1 (5 bases). This CDR3 is 12 amino acids long. The V gene's germline CDR1 is GTSNPN and CDR2 SVGIG (reference sequence). The ends were cut back, 2 bases at V and 5 bases at J, with 9 bases in the middle. The CDR3 protein is CAWSLTDYGYTF. CDR3 nucleotides: TGTGCCTGGAGTTTGACAGATTATGGCTACACCTTC.

This clonotype was seen repeatedly, ten times or more. The J gene is TRBJ2-7, the V gene TRBV27; the D gene could be TRBD1 or TRBD2 (5 bases each). CDR1 and CDR2 from the germline V gene are MNHEY and SMNVEV (reference sequence). V was shortened by 6 bases and J by 3 bases, with 15 bases between the two germline ends. This CDR3 spans 14 amino acids. CDR3 protein: CASSNWDAGYEQYF. CDR3 in DNA: TGTGCCAGCAGCAACTGGGACGCCGGCTACGAGCAGTACTTC.

There are a few counts of this clonotype. The rearrangement joins TRBV28 to TRBJ2-2; 7 bases map to TRBD2. The CDR3 has 15 amino acids. Germline CDR1 reads MDHEN; CDR2 reads SYDVKM. The J segment lost 3 bases and the V segment lost 3 bases, leaving 4 bases of the junction unmatched. The CDR3 nucleotides are TGTGCCAGCAGTTTCCCTAGCGGTGACACCGGGGAGCTGTTTTTT. It is translated as CASSFPSGDTGELFF. Using reference TRBV28 and TRBJ2-2 for the parts outside the CDR3, the full variable domain is DVKVTQSSRYLVKRTGEKVFLECVQDMDHENMFWYRQDPGLGLRLIYFSYDVKMKEKGDIPEGYSVSREKKERFSLILESASTNQTSMYLCASSFPSGDTGELFFGEGSRLTVL.

The chain has TRBV12-3 or TRBV12-4 and TRBJ2-7; D may be TRBD1 or TRBD2 (6 bases each). V lost 8 bases to trimming and J lost 2 bases, with 13 bases between them. This CDR3 has 13 residues. In nucleotides, the CDR3 is TGTGCCAGCGAGGGGGGACGCCCCTACGAGCAGTACTTC. Translation gives CASEGGRPYEQYF.

This clonotype came up a few times. The chain joins TRBV20-1 to TRBJ1-5; the match to TRBD1 covers 10 bases. Germline values: CDR1 DFQATT, CDR2 SNEGSKA (reference sequence). This CDR3 has 13 residues. The V and J ends lost 6 bases and 4 bases, in that order; junction bases with no gene match: 3. Here the CDR3 reads CSAGDRGNQPQHF. The DNA for the CDR3 is TGCAGTGCCGGGGACAGGGGAAATCAGCCCCAGCATTTT.